The present TCR beta chain was sequenced within a study of cytomegalovirus exposure and HLA in healthy donors. Whole-study results and caveats: Compared with the roughly 700-donor mean, an Asian-associated ancestry cluster reportedly had fewer N-insertions, according to a later analysis.

Germline CDR1 and CDR2: SNHLY and FYNNEI. The CDR3 runs to 16 residues. After removal of 5 bases from V and 0 bases from J, the junction contained 2 bases not matched to a gene. PCR primers comprised 60 Vbeta and 13 Jbeta primers. Assay used: immunoSEQ multiplex PCR; TCRdb lists only in-frame clones, some missing. The sample records about 130,000 clones, more than 65% being singletons. Comments on this clone: Antigen specificity is unknown.

This sequence originates from a woman in her sixties in good health and CMV-seropositive. The chain uses TRBV2 and TRBJ2-6; 9 bases match TRBD1. Sequencing input: PBMCs. CDR3 sequence (DNA): TGTGCCAGCAGTAAACAGGGGGCCTCTGGGGCCAACGTCCTGACTTTC. It is translated as CASSKQGASGANVLTF.